One TCR beta chain is described in this entry. Its antigen is still unknown. TCRdb itself ran the 5' RACE reads through MiXCR, one entry per CDR3 protein. This sample carries about 550,000 distinct CDR3 sequences, approximately 20% of them seen once, and the ten largest clones take roughly 0.5%. These data come from a study of identical twins. The CDR3 extends over 13 amino acids. Trimming took 0 bases from V and 7 from J, leaving 11 bases between them. Germline-derived CDR1 and CDR2 are SGHRS and YFSETQ. Study results and limitations: Twins shared beta out-of-frame sequences in excess, but this excess was weaker. For cord blood, abundant beta clonotypes had fewer insertions, unlike memory repertoires, which showed none.

These same data were also listed under a study on yellow fever vaccine responses in identical twins.

The chain couples TRBV5-1 to TRBJ2-7; D is uncertain. Sequenced material: CD4+ T cells sorted from blood. The sequence was collected from a woman aged 18-35 years in good health. DNA of the CDR3: TGCGCCAGCAGCTTGGCAGGCGACTTTGAGCAGTACTTC. It yields the protein CASSLAGDFEQYF. The entire variable domain, with the rest obtained from reference TRBV5-1 and TRBJ2-7, is as follows: KAGVTQTPRYLIKTRGQQVTLSCSPISGHRSVSWYQQTPGQGLQFLFEYFSETQRNKGNFPGRFSGRQFSNSRSEMNVSTLELGDSALYLCASSLAGDFEQYFGPGTRLTVT.